This T cell receptor beta chain was observed in a study of identical twins (TCRdb year 2016). Describing the broader study: The study deep-sequenced TCR alpha and beta repertoires from monozygotic twins, unrelated adults of various ages and cord blood to test whether fetal clonotypes persist. Replicate twin experiments were performed at different times using different library preparation protocols to rule out contamination.

From the cysteine through the phenylalanine, the CDR3 covers 17 amino acids. Kept here is only the CDR3 DNA, which spans 51 bases and is read in frame from base 1. The germline ends are 23 bases apart after V is trimmed by 5 bases and J by 7 bases. According to the germline V gene (reference sequence), CDR1 reads SEHNR and CDR2 reads FQNEAQ. Findings and caveats that apply to the study as a whole: Abundant cord blood beta clonotypes had fewer insertions, young adult naive repertoires showed a similar but weaker trend, and memory repertoires showed no such trend. A weaker excess of twin sharing was found in beta out-of-frame sequences because the signal-to-noise ratio was lowered by fewer shared sequences. In monozygotic twins, recombination models systematically underestimated out-of-frame TCR alpha sharing, but the models matched the sharing seen between unrelated individuals. Out-of-frame TCR alpha sequences shared between twins showed an excess of low generation-probability sequences compared with coincidental sharing between unrelated individuals. Invariant T cells such as MAIT and iNKT could partly confound zero-insertion analyses, although diverse VJ usage argued against such confounding for most clonotypes. Because the same donors could not be followed over many years, the conclusions relied on cross-sectional statistical analysis.

The library was prepared using 5' RACE. Sequencing used an Illumina HiSeq 2000. Template switching added a universal primer binding site, and the final cDNA carried a unique molecular identifier that allowed TCR cDNA molecules to be counted accurately. Specific primers in the conserved constant-segment region were used to synthesize first-strand cDNA for the TCR alpha and beta chains. To control for contamination, every cDNA library carried two barcodes: a SMART-Mk sample barcode plus Illumina barcodes. TruSeq adapter sequences along with Illumina sample barcodes were introduced in two successive PCR steps. TCR alpha and beta cDNA libraries were sequenced on the Illumina HiSeq platform with custom primers. Per the original workflow: MiGEC was used to process raw reads and extract unique molecular identifiers, and MiXCR was used to find CDR3 positions. Recombination models were inferred per individual with the repgenHMM and IGoR tools using an EM algorithm. The analysis of shared clonotypes was done with the tcR package in R, with sharing normalized by the product of cloneset sizes. To study raw recombination without the effects of thymic and clonal selection, out-of-frame nonproductive sequences were analyzed. Using fastp trimming at Q25 and MiXCR clonotype assembly, TCRdb reanalyzed the public sequencing data and kept in-frame beta chains. CDR3 protein duplicates are merged, each entry listing the most common genes and DNA. The V and J calls and clone size are TCRdb's, not the authors'. The sample table records about 250,000 distinct CDR3 sequences; approximately 8.3% of these occur just once. The ten largest clones take up less than 4% of the sample.

Every donor in the study was a healthy Caucasian. The twin cohort comprised three pairs of female monozygotic twins, all aged about 18 to 30 years. CD4+ and CD8+ T cell populations were isolated with positive isolation kits from Invitrogen. This clonotype has a count of ten or more. Its cognate antigen has yet to be identified. Base quality data are lacking; no much larger clone is found one base away. The same sample was also studied in work on yellow fever vaccine responses in identical twins. Looking at the second paper: The T cell response to vaccination in identical twins was reported by the authors to appear partly convergent and partly personalized. In identical twins, the study followed T cell clones that responded to the vaccine with precision.

The sequence was obtained from a young woman in good health. This sequence uses TRBV7-9 and TRBJ2-2, with no D gene named confidently. Sequenced material: CD8+ T cells sorted from blood. The CDR3 region has the sequence CASSPLPERGWGGELFF. The DNA sequence is TGTGCCAGCAGCCCCCTACCGGAGCGAGGTTGGGGCGGGGAGCTGTTTTTT.